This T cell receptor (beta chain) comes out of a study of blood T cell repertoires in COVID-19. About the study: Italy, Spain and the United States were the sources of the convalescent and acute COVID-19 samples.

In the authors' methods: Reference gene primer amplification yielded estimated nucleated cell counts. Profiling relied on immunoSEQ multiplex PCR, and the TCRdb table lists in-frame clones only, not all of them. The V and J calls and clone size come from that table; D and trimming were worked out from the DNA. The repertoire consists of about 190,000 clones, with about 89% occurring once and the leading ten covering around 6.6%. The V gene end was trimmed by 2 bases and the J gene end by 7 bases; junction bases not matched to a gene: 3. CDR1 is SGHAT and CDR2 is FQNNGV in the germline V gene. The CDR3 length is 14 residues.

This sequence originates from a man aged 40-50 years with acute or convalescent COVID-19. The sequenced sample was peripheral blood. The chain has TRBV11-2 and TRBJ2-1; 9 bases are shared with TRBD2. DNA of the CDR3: TGTGCCAGCAGCTTACTAGCGGGGAATAATGAGCAGTTCTTC. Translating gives CASSLLAGNNEQFF.